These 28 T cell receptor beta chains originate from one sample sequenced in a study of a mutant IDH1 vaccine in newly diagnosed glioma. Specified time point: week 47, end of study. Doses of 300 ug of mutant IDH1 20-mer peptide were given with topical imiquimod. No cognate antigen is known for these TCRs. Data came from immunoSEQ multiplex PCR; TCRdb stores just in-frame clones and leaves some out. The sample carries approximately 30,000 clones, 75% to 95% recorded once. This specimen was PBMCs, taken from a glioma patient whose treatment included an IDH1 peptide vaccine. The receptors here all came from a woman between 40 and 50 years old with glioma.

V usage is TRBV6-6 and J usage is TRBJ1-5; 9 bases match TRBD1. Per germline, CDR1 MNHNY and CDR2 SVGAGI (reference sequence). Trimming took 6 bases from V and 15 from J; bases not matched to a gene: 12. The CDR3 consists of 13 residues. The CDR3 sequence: CASRPGQGMLGHF. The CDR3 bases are TGTGCCAGCAGACCCGGACAGGGGATGTTGGGGCATTTT.

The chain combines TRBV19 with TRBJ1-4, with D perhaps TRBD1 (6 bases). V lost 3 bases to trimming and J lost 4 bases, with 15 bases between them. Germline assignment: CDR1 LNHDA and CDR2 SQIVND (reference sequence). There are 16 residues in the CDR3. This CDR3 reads CASSMWGLSRNEKLFF. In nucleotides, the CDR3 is TGTGCCAGTAGTATGTGGGGGCTGAGCCGTAATGAAAAACTGTTTTTT.

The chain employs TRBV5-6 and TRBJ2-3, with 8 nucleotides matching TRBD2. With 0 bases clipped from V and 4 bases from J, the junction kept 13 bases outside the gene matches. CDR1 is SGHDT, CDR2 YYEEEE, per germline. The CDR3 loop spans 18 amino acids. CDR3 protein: CASSLAGSWRGASDTQYF. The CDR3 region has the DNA TGTGCCAGCAGCTTGGCGGGTTCGTGGCGGGGGGCCTCAGATACGCAGTATTTT.

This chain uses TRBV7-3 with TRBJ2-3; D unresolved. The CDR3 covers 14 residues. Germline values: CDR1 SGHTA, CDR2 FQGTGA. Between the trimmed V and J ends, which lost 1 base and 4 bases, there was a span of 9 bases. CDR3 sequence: CASSLNPLADTQYF. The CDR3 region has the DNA TGTGCCAGCAGCTTAAACCCCCTGGCAGATACGCAGTATTTT.

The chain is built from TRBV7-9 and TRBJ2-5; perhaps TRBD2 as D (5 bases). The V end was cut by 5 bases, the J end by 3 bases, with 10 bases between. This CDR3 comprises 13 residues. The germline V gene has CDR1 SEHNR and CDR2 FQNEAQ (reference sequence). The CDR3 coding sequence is TGTGCCAGCAGCCTATCCGGGGAAGAGACCCAGTACTTC. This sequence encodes CASSLSGEETQYF.

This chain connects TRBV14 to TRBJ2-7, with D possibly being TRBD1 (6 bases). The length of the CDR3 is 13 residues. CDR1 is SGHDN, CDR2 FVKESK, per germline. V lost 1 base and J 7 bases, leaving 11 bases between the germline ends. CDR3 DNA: TGTGCCAGCAGCCAAGGGGTGACAGGAGAGCAGTACTTC. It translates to CASSQGVTGEQYF.

The CDR3 protein is CAWSVSNEQYF. CDR3 nucleotide sequence: TGTGCCTGGAGTGTATCCAACGAGCAGTACTTC. This sequence joins TRBV30 and TRBJ2-7; D gene ambiguous. Germline CDR1 GTSNPN, CDR2 SVGIG (reference sequence). Trimming stripped 0 bases from V and 5 bases from J, with 5 bases between. The CDR3 is made up of 11 amino acids.

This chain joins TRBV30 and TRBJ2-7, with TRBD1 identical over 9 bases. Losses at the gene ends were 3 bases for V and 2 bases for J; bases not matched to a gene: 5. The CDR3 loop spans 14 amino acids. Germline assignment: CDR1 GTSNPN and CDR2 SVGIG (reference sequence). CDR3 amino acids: CAWRGQGETYEQYF. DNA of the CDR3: TGTGCCTGGAGGGGACAGGGAGAGACCTACGAGCAGTACTTC.

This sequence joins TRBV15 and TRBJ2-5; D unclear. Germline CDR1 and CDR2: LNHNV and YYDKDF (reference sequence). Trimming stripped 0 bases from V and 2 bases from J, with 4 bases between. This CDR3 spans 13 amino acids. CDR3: CATSRDSQETQYF. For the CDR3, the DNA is TGTGCCACCAGCAGAGACAGTCAAGAGACCCAGTACTTC.

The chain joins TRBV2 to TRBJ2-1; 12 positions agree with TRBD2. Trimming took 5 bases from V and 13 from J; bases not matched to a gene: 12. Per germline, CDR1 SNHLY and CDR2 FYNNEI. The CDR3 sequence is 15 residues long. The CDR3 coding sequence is TGTGCCAGCAGTCCGATCAGGGGGACTAGCGGGTCCCAGTTCTTC. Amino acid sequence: CASSPIRGTSGSQFF.

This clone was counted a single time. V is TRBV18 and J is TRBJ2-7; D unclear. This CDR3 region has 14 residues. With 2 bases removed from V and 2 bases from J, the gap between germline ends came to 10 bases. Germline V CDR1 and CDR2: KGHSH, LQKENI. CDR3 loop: CASSPRTETYEQYF. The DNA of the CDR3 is TGTGCCAGCTCACCAAGGACGGAGACCTACGAGCAGTACTTC.

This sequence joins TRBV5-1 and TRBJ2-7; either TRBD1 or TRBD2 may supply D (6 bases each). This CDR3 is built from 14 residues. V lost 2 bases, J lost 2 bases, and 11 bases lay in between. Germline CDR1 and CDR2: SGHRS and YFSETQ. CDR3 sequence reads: CASSLEGGTYEQYF. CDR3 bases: TGCGCCAGCAGCTTAGAGGGGGGCACCTACGAGCAGTACTTC.

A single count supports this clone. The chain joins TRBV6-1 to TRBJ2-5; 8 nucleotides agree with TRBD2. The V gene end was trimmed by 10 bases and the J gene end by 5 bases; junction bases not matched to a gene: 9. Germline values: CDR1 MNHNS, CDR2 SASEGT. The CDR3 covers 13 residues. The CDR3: CATQREFQETQYF. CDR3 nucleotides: TGTGCCACCCAGCGGGAGTTTCAGGAGACCCAGTACTTC.

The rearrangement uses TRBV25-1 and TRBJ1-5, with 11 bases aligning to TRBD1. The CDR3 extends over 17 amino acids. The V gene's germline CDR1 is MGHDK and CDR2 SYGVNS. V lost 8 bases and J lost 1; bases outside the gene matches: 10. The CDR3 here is CASAPGQGARSNQPQHF. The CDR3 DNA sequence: TGTGCCAGCGCTCCTGGACAGGGGGCGCGGAGCAATCAGCCCCAGCATTTT.

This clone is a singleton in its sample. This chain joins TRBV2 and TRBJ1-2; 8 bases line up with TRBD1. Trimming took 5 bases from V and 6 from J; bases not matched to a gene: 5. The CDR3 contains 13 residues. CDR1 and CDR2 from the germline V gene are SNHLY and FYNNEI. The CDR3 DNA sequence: TGTGCCAGCAGTTTCAGGGGGCGGCATGGCTACACCTTC. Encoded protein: CASSFRGRHGYTF.

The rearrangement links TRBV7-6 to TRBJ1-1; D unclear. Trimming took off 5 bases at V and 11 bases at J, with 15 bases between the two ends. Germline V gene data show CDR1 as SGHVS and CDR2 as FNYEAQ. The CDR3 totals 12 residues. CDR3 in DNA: TGTGCCAGCAGCACTTGGACGTCTCGTGCTTTCTTT. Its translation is CASSTWTSRAFF.

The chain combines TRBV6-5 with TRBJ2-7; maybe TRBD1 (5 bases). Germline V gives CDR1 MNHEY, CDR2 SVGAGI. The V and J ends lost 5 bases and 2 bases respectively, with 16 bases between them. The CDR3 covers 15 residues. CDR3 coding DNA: TGTGCCAGCAGTCCCCCAAGGGGCGCTGCCTACGAGCAGTACTTC. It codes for CASSPPRGAAYEQYF.

CDR3 nucleotide sequence: TGCGCCAGCAGCCAAGATCGGCGGGGCCGGTCGGGGGGCTACAATGAGCAGTTCTTC. Residues: CASSQDRRGRSGGYNEQFF. The chain links TRBV4-3 to TRBJ2-1; TRBD2 matches at 7 bases. Germline loops: CDR1 LGHNA, CDR2 YSLEER. V was clipped by 0 bases and J by 3 bases; unmatched bases: 14. The CDR3 loop spans 19 amino acids.

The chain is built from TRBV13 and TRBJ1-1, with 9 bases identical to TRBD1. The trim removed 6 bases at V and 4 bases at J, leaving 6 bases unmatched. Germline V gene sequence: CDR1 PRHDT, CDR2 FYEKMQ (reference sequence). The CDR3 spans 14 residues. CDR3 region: CASRKGTGSTEAFF. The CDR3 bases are TGTGCCAGCAGAAAAGGGACAGGGAGCACTGAAGCTTTCTTT. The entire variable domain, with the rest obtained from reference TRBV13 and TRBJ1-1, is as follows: AAGVIQSPRHLIKEKRETATLKCYPIPRHDTVYWYQQGPGQDPQFLISFYEKMQSDKGSIPDRFSAQQFSDYHSELNMSSLELGDSALYFCASRKGTGSTEAFFGQGTRLTVV.

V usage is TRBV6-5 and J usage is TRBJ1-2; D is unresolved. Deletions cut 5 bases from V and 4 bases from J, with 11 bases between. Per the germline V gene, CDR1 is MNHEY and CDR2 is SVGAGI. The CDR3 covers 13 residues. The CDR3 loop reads CASSPEGGYGYTF. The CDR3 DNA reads TGTGCCAGCAGTCCCGAGGGAGGCTATGGCTACACCTTC.

The CDR3 sequence: CASNRRDRTGGTEAFF. CDR3 bases: TGTGCCAGTAACAGGAGGGACCGTACAGGGGGCACTGAAGCTTTCTTT. V and J are TRBV19 and TRBJ1-1; 8 bases line up with TRBD1. V trimming: 7 bases; J trimming: 4 bases; junction bases outside the gene matches: 14. The CDR3 contains 16 residues. CDR1 and CDR2 from the germline V gene are LNHDA and SQIVND (reference sequence).

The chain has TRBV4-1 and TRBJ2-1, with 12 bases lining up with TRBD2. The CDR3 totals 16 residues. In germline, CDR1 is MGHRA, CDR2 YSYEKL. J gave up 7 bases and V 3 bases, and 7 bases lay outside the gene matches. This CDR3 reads CASSQALAGGRNEQFF. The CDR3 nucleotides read TGCGCCAGCAGCCAGGCCCTAGCGGGAGGGCGTAATGAGCAGTTCTTC.

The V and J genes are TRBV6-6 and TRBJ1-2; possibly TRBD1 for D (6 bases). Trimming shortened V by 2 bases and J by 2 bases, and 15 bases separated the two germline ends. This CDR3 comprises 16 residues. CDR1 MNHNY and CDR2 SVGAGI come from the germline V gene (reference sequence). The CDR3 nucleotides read TGTGCCAGCAGTTACGAAGGGGGACGCTCAAACTATGGCTACACCTTC. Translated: CASSYEGGRSNYGYTF.

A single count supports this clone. CDR3 residues: CASKGPSYEQYF. The CDR3 bases are TGTGCCAGTAAAGGGCCTTCCTACGAGCAGTACTTC. J is TRBJ2-7 and V is TRBV19; no clear D gene. Looked up from germline, CDR1 is LNHDA and CDR2 is SQIVND (reference sequence). This CDR3 contains 12 residues. Trimming shortened V by 7 bases and J by 1 base, and 8 bases separated the two germline ends.

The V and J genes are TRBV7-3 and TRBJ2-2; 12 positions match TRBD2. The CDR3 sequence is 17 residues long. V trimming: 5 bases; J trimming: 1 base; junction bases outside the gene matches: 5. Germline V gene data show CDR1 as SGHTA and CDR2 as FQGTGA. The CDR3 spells CASSIQTSGRNTGELFF. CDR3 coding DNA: TGTGCCAGCAGCATCCAGACTAGCGGGAGGAACACCGGGGAGCTGTTTTTT.

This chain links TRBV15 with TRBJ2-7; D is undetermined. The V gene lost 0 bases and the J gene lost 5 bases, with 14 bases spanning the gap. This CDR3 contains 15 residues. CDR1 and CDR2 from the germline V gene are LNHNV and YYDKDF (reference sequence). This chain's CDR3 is CATSRDRVGVDEQYF. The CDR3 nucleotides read TGTGCCACCAGCAGAGATAGGGTTGGCGTAGACGAGCAGTACTTC.

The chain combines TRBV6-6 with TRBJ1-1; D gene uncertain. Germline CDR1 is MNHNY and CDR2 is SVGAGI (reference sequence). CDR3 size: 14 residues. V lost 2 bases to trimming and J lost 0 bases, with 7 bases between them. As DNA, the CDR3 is TGTGCCAGCAGTTACCGCGATCTGAACACTGAAGCTTTCTTT. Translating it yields CASSYRDLNTEAFF.

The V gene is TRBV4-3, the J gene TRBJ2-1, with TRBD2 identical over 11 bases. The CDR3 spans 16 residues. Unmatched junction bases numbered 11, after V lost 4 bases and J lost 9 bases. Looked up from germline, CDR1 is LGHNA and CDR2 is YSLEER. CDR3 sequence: CASSLLGTSGSIEQFF. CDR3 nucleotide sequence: TGCGCCAGCAGCCTCCTAGGGACTAGCGGCTCGATTGAGCAGTTCTTC.